This T cell receptor (beta chain) derives from a study of cytomegalovirus exposure and HLA in healthy donors. The PCR used 60 Vbeta and 13 Jbeta primers. TCRdb's table, derived via immunoSEQ multiplex PCR, lists solely in-frame clones and lacks some. The table has nearly 110,000 clones, about 76% seen once; the top ten hold under 8%. This TCR was sampled from a woman in her fifties or sixties in good health and CMV-seropositive. Sequencing input: PBMCs.

The CDR3 coding sequence is TGCGCCAGCAGCACATCTATAAGGTCCGGGACAGGGAATGAGGACTACACCTTC. This codes for CASSTSIRSGTGNEDYTF. The chain has TRBV5-1 and TRBJ1-2, with 9 bases matching TRBD1. The CDR3 contains 18 residues. CDR1 is SGHRS, CDR2 YFSETQ, per germline. V gave up 4 bases and J gave up 10 bases; unmatched junction bases: 23.